What follows describes a single T cell receptor beta chain. This entry belongs to a study of immune characterization of retroperitoneal liposarcoma. TCRdb reprocessed the PCR reads with MiXCR, giving one entry per CDR3 protein. The top ten hold approximately 45% of the sample, which has fewer than 1,500 distinct CDR3 sequences, 40% to 55% seen once. Sequencing used tumor tissue. The receptor comes from a male donor with retroperitoneal liposarcoma.

CDR3 nucleotides: TGTGCCAGCAGAGACAGTTCCCGTGAGCAGTACTTC. Translated, it gives CASRDSSREQYF. This chain links TRBV6-1 with TRBJ2-1, with D possibly being TRBD1 (5 bases). The J call may be in error: the DNA end matches TRBJ2-7 better. This CDR3 has 12 residues. Germline lookup yields CDR1 MNHNS and CDR2 SASEGT.